One and the same sample provided the 18 T cell receptor beta chains below, sequenced in a study of T cell clonotyping in hematopoietic cell transplantation. The assay was immunoSEQ multiplex PCR, and TCRdb's table has in-frame clones only and misses some. This sample has 15,000 to 20,000 clones, with 85% to 90% found just once. The source was PBMCs, collected 100 days after allogeneic stem cell transplant. The receptors here all came from a male patient in his sixties or seventies who had an allogeneic stem cell transplant from a related donor, so the T cells may come from the graft donor. Some clones in this sample may be carry-over from other donors' samples.

CDR3 amino acids: CASKGGLVGNQPQHF. Written as DNA, the CDR3 is TGTGCCAGTAAGGGAGGGTTGGTCGGCAATCAGCCCCAGCATTTT. The rearrangement joins TRBV19 to TRBJ1-5, with D hard to call. CDR1 LNHDA and CDR2 SQIVND come from the germline V gene (reference sequence). The CDR3 totals 15 residues. V was cut by 7 bases and J by 2 bases, with 15 bases left in between.

This clone has just a few counts. The J gene is TRBJ2-7, the V gene TRBV6-6, with TRBD1 identical over 9 bases. The CDR3 extends over 12 amino acids. The V gene end was trimmed by 6 bases and the J gene end by 7 bases; junction bases not matched to a gene: 4. Looked up from germline, CDR1 is MNHNY and CDR2 is SVGAGI (reference sequence). This CDR3 reads CASRQGAREQYF. The CDR3 DNA follows: TGTGCCAGCAGACAGGGGGCGCGTGAGCAGTACTTC.

The rearrangement links TRBV10-3 to TRBJ2-5, with D perhaps assigned TRBD1 or TRBD2 (5 bases each). CDR1 is ENHRY, CDR2 SYGVKD, per germline. V was shortened by 0 bases and J by 1 base, with 9 bases between the two germline ends. The CDR3 is made up of 15 amino acids. CDR3 DNA: TGTGCCATCAGTGAGTCAGGTGGGGGCCAAGAGACCCAGTACTTC. Protein sequence: CAISESGGGQETQYF.

V and J are TRBV19 and TRBJ1-5; D gene ambiguous. The ends were cut back, 0 bases at V and 7 bases at J, with 19 bases in the middle. Germline V CDR1 and CDR2: LNHDA, SQIVND (reference sequence). The CDR3 length is 17 residues. The CDR3 sequence is CASSIDGEYGEMQPQHF. For the CDR3, the DNA is TGTGCCAGTAGTATAGACGGTGAATATGGAGAAATGCAGCCCCAGCATTTT.

The count of this clone is one. This rearrangement joins TRBV30 to TRBJ1-5; 7 positions match TRBD1. Trimming removed 0 bases from V and 1 base from J; junction bases left unmatched: 3. In germline, CDR1 is GTSNPN, CDR2 SVGIG (reference sequence). The CDR3 has 15 amino acids. The CDR3 nucleotides read TGTGCCTGGAGTGTAGGGGGCGGCAGCAATCAGCCCCAGCATTTT. Encoded protein: CAWSVGGGSNQPQHF. The full variable domain, completed using reference TRBV30 and TRBJ1-5, is SQTIHQWPATLVQPVGSPLSLECTVEGTSNPNLYWYRQAAGRGLQLLFYSVGIGQISSEVPQNLSASRPQDRQFILSSKKLLLSDSGFYLCAWSVGGGSNQPQHFGDGTRLSIL.

This sequence joins TRBV30 and TRBJ1-3; D possibly corresponds to TRBD1 (6 bases). From germline, CDR1 is GTSNPN and CDR2 SVGIG (reference sequence). V gave up 4 bases and J gave up 2 bases, with 12 bases separating them. This CDR3 region has 14 residues. The CDR3 DNA reads TGTGCCTGGATGGAGGGGGGAGCTGGAAACACCATATATTTT. This gives the protein CAWMEGGAGNTIYF. The variable domain in full, with the rest retrieved from reference TRBV30 and TRBJ1-3, is SQTIHQWPATLVQPVGSPLSLECTVEGTSNPNLYWYRQAAGRGLQLLFYSVGIGQISSEVPQNLSASRPQDRQFILSSKKLLLSDSGFYLCAWMEGGAGNTIYFGEGSWLTVV.

This chain links TRBV30 with TRBJ1-6; D is possibly TRBD1 (6 bases). The V end was cut by 0 bases, the J end by 10 bases, with 16 bases between. Germline-derived CDR1 and CDR2 are GTSNPN and SVGIG (reference sequence). This CDR3 region has 15 residues. The CDR3 DNA follows: TGTGCCTGGAGTGTAGGGGGGGGCTCGGGGTCACCCCTCCACTTT. Protein: CAWSVGGGSGSPLHF.

This sequence joins TRBV28 and TRBJ1-4; D remains ambiguous. CDR1 is MDHEN, CDR2 SYDVKM, per germline. With 7 bases removed from V and 6 bases from J, the gap between germline ends came to 9 bases. CDR3 length: 12 amino acids. CDR3: CASTSGDEKLFF. CDR3 bases: TGTGCCAGCACCTCTGGCGATGAAAAACTGTTTTTT.

The rearrangement links TRBV5-4 to TRBJ2-7; a weak D match, TRBD1 (6 bases). The CDR3 has 16 amino acids. The germline CDR1 and CDR2 sequences are SGHNT and YYREEE (reference sequence). Between the trimmed V and J ends, which lost 0 bases and 0 bases, there was a span of 13 bases. The DNA of the CDR3 is TGTGCCAGCAGCTTGGCACAGGGTGCGGGCTCCTACGAGCAGTACTTC. Residues: CASSLAQGAGSYEQYF.

V is TRBV29-1 and J is TRBJ1-1; D unresolved. Germline V gives CDR1 SQVTM, CDR2 ANQGSEA. V lost 7 bases to trimming and J lost 7 bases, with 16 bases between them. The CDR3 loop spans 12 amino acids. CDR3 sequence reads: CSGTAGQFEAFF. As DNA, the CDR3 is TGCAGCGGTACGGCAGGCCAGTTTGAAGCTTTCTTT.

The chain uses TRBV11-3 and TRBJ2-2; D ambiguous. V lost 3 bases and J lost 0, with 5 bases in between. This CDR3 has 14 residues. The germline gives CDR1 SGHNT, CDR2 YENEEA. The CDR3 loop reads CASSFTTNTGELFF. The DNA for the CDR3 is TGTGCCAGCAGCTTCACTACGAACACCGGGGAGCTGTTTTTT.

This clone was observed a single time. This rearrangement joins TRBV5-6 to TRBJ2-3, with D tentatively TRBD2 (5 bases). The CDR3 runs 16 residues. With 3 bases removed from V and 0 bases from J, the gap between germline ends came to 14 bases. Germline V CDR1 and CDR2: SGHDT, YYEEEE. CDR3 in amino acids: CASSSLSRRSTDTQYF. Written as DNA, the CDR3 is TGTGCCAGCAGCTCCCTCTCTAGGAGGAGCACAGATACGCAGTATTTT.

The V call is TRBV6-5, the J call TRBJ2-7, with 9 positions matching TRBD2. Germline V gene sequence: CDR1 MNHEY, CDR2 SVGAGI. The length of the CDR3 is 15 residues. V shed 5 bases and J 4 bases; nucleotides not matched to a gene: 9. CDR3 amino acids: CASSHRDSGGYEQYF. The DNA for the CDR3 is TGTGCCAGCAGTCATCGGGACAGCGGGGGGTACGAGCAGTACTTC.

The DNA of the CDR3 is TGTGCCAGCAGCACACGGGCGGGTTCGTCCGGGGAGCTGTTTTTT. It codes for CASSTRAGSSGELFF. The chain employs TRBV7-6 and TRBJ2-2; D might be TRBD2 (5 bases). This CDR3 contains 15 residues. V lost 5 bases and J 6 bases, leaving 16 bases between the germline ends. Germline loops: CDR1 SGHVS, CDR2 FNYEAQ.

Only a few counts were recorded for this clone. The J gene is TRBJ2-2, the V gene TRBV18; 8 nucleotides line up with TRBD1. V was clipped by 3 bases and J by 6 bases; unmatched bases: 9. Germline V gene data show CDR1 as KGHSH and CDR2 as LQKENI. The CDR3 length is 16 residues. The CDR3 spells CASSPRDRGSAGELFF. CDR3 nucleotide sequence: TGTGCCAGCTCACCTCGAGACAGGGGTTCAGCCGGGGAGCTGTTTTTT.

The genes are TRBV7-3 and TRBJ1-5; D ambiguous. The V gene lost 2 bases and the J gene lost 5 bases, with 7 bases spanning the gap. Per germline, CDR1 SGHTA and CDR2 FQGTGA. The CDR3 has 13 residues. Here the CDR3 reads CASSLGGDQPQHF. The DNA of the CDR3 is TGTGCCAGCAGCTTAGGTGGGGATCAGCCCCAGCATTTT.

The chain joins TRBV30 to TRBJ1-5; D gene uncertain. The V end lost 1 base, the J end lost 0 bases, and 7 bases lay between the germline ends. Per germline, CDR1 GTSNPN and CDR2 SVGIG (reference sequence). The CDR3 spans 14 residues. The CDR3 DNA follows: TGTGCCTGGAGTGGATCGCATAGCAATCAGCCCCAGCATTTT. The encoded protein is CAWSGSHSNQPQHF.

This sequence joins TRBV19 and TRBJ1-2; 8 bases map to TRBD1. With 7 bases clipped from V and 5 bases from J, the junction kept 18 bases outside the gene matches. CDR1 is LNHDA, CDR2 SQIVND, per germline (reference sequence). CDR3 length: 17 residues. The CDR3 loop reads CASTKGSGTGEGYGYTF. The CDR3 coding sequence is TGTGCCAGTACCAAGGGGTCGGGGACAGGTGAAGGATATGGCTACACCTTC.